This TCR beta chain was sequenced in a study of blood T cell repertoires in COVID-19. Study-level information: The origin of the acute and convalescent COVID-19 samples was the United States, Italy and Spain.

Only in-frame clones appear in the TCRdb table, and some are missing; sequencing was by immunoSEQ multiplex PCR. This table has 280,000 or so clones, 89% appearing once. CDR3 length: 15 residues. In germline, CDR1 is SNHLY, CDR2 FYNNEI. Deletions cut 0 bases from V and 4 bases from J, with 12 bases between. This clone was observed a single time. Exposed participants encountered a COVID-19 case during the 2 weeks preceding study entry. The specimen sequenced was PBMCs or T cells enriched from blood (not recorded which). The chain joins TRBV2 to TRBJ1-1, with TRBD1 as a possible D gene (5 bases). The TCR comes from a woman between 45 and 65 years old who had been exposed to COVID-19. The CDR3 nucleotides read TGTGCCAGCAGTGAAGCATCGACGGGGGGCACTGAAGCTTTCTTT. This codes for CASSEASTGGTEAFF.